The T cell receptor beta chain described here comes from a study of blood T cell repertoires in COVID-19. Study-wide background: Sites in the United States, Italy and Spain provided acute and convalescent COVID-19 samples. In each case, the material was cDNA or gDNA derived from T cells, B-cell-depleted T cells, or PBMCs.

Per the study methods: The assay estimated nucleated cells by amplifying reference gene primers. Clones were sequenced by immunoSEQ multiplex PCR, and TCRdb holds only the in-frame ones, with some missing. The V and J calls and the clone size are those of that table, but D and trimming were determined from the DNA. The data contain about 110,000 clones, about 87% of them singletons. CDR1 and CDR2 (germline): MNHEY, SMNVEV (reference sequence). V was clipped by 6 bases and J by 5 bases; unmatched bases: 2. The CDR3 sequence is 13 residues long. The rearrangement links TRBV27 to TRBJ2-3; 10 bases map to TRBD1. The sequencing sample was made of peripheral blood. This TCR was sampled from a human donor in a cohort sampled during active COVID-19. For the CDR3, the DNA is TGTGCCAGCAGCGGACAGGGGGGAGATACGCAGTATTTT. It yields the protein CASSGQGGDTQYF.